A single sample is the source of the 10 T cell receptor beta chains below, sequenced in a study of CD8+ T cells in alopecia areata. cDNA reverse transcribed from extracted RNA served as the sequencing template. TCRdb's table, derived via immunoSEQ multiplex PCR, lists solely in-frame clones and lacks some. The repertoire holds more than 110,000 clones, with about 60% as singletons. This specimen consisted of CD4+ T cells sorted from blood, obtained at week 0. The origin of the receptors is a human donor with alopecia areata.

This clone was seen a handful of times. V usage is TRBV5-1 and J usage is TRBJ1-1, with 8 positions matching TRBD1. Germline CDR1 and CDR2: SGHRS and YFSETQ. Losses at the gene ends were 3 bases for V and 6 bases for J; bases not matched to a gene: 10. This CDR3 region has 15 residues. CDR3 sequence: CASSSLRQGRAEAFF. The CDR3 bases are TGCGCCAGCAGCTCCTTAAGACAGGGGAGGGCTGAAGCTTTCTTT.

This clone was found once. The chain combines TRBV7-9 with TRBJ2-3; D is possibly TRBD2 (5 bases). Germline CDR1 SEHNR, CDR2 FQNEAQ (reference sequence). The germline V and J ends were trimmed by 3 bases and 1 base, with 11 bases remaining between them. This CDR3 spans 15 amino acids. The CDR3 region is CASSLGNSGTDTQYF. CDR3 nucleotides: TGTGCCAGCAGCTTGGGGAATAGCGGCACAGATACGCAGTATTTT. Combining the CDR3 with reference TRBV7-9 and TRBJ2-3 gives the whole variable domain DTGVSQNPRHKITKRGQNVTFRCDPISEHNRLYWYRQTLGQGPEFLTYFQNEAQLEKSRLLSDRFSAERPKGSFSTLEIQRTEQGDSAMYLCASSLGNSGTDTQYFGPGTRLTVL.

The chain joins TRBV29-1 to TRBJ1-2; D unclear. This CDR3 is built from 13 residues. The V gene lost 3 bases and the J gene lost 7 bases, with 15 bases spanning the gap. Germline CDR1 SQVTM, CDR2 ANQGSEA. In nucleotides, the CDR3 is TGCAGCGTTGATTCTCAACCCGGTGGTGGCTACACCTTC. Protein sequence: CSVDSQPGGGYTF.

The chain carries TRBV7-9 and TRBJ2-3, with 8 bases identical to TRBD1. The germline CDR1 and CDR2 sequences are SEHNR and FQNEAQ (reference sequence). This CDR3 contains 13 residues. Unmatched junction bases numbered 4, after V lost 7 bases and J lost 4 bases. The CDR3 DNA follows: TGTGCCAGCAAGGACAGGGTTGCAGATACGCAGTATTTT. This gives the protein CASKDRVADTQYF. The full variable domain, in which reference TRBV7-9 and TRBJ2-3 provide the parts outside the CDR3, is DTGVSQNPRHKITKRGQNVTFRCDPISEHNRLYWYRQTLGQGPEFLTYFQNEAQLEKSRLLSDRFSAERPKGSFSTLEIQRTEQGDSAMYLCASKDRVADTQYFGPGTRLTVL.

The rearrangement uses TRBV7-9 and TRBJ1-2; D not resolved. This CDR3 has 12 residues. Germline V lookup: CDR1 SEHNR, CDR2 FQNEAQ (reference sequence). The V gene lost 7 bases and the J gene lost 4 bases, with 10 bases spanning the gap. CDR3 sequence: CASTRSIYGYTF. The CDR3 DNA follows: TGTGCCAGCACCAGGAGCATCTATGGCTACACCTTC.

This clone came up once. The rearrangement uses TRBV6-5 and TRBJ2-7; 7 bases are shared with TRBD2. The CDR3 totals 14 residues. Germline CDR1 MNHEY, CDR2 SVGAGI. Trimming removed 5 bases from V and 4 bases from J; junction bases left unmatched: 8. In nucleotides, the CDR3 is TGTGCCAGCAGTAAACTAGCGCCGGCTTACGAGCAGTACTTC. It encodes CASSKLAPAYEQYF.

The genes are TRBV30 and TRBJ2-5, with 8 bases that match TRBD1. The V gene end was trimmed by 0 bases and the J gene end by 6 bases; junction bases not matched to a gene: 9. CDR3 size: 15 residues. CDR1 and CDR2 from the germline V gene are GTSNPN and SVGIG (reference sequence). In DNA, the CDR3 is TGTGCCTGGAGTGTATCTGGGACAGGTGGGAAGACCCAGTACTTC. As protein: CAWSVSGTGGKTQYF.

The chain uses TRBV7-9 and TRBJ2-7; 9 bases align to TRBD1. Unmatched junction bases numbered 9, after V lost 3 bases and J lost 3 bases. CDR1 and CDR2 from the germline V gene are SEHNR and FQNEAQ (reference sequence). This CDR3 has 16 amino acids. In DNA form, the CDR3 reads TGTGCCAGCAGCTTTCCACAGGGGGCGTTAGTCTACGAGCAGTACTTC. The encoded protein is CASSFPQGALVYEQYF.

This clone was seen more than once but under ten times. This sample also contains other DNA sequences that code for the same CDR3. The CDR3 DNA is TGTGCCTGGAGTGTACGCTACGAGCAGTACTTC. Its protein product is CAWSVRYEQYF. The chain uses TRBV30 and TRBJ2-7; D uncertain. Germline lookup yields CDR1 GTSNPN and CDR2 SVGIG (reference sequence). The CDR3 covers 11 residues. Trimming stripped 0 bases from V and 3 bases from J, with 3 bases between.

The genes are TRBV7-2 and TRBJ1-2, with D perhaps TRBD1 (5 bases). The germline V and J ends were trimmed by 5 bases and 8 bases, with 12 bases remaining between them. In germline, CDR1 is SGHTA, CDR2 FQGNSA. CDR3 size: 12 residues. The CDR3 region is CASSPGTWGYTF. The CDR3 DNA reads TGTGCCAGCAGCCCGGGGACTTGGGGCTACACCTTC.